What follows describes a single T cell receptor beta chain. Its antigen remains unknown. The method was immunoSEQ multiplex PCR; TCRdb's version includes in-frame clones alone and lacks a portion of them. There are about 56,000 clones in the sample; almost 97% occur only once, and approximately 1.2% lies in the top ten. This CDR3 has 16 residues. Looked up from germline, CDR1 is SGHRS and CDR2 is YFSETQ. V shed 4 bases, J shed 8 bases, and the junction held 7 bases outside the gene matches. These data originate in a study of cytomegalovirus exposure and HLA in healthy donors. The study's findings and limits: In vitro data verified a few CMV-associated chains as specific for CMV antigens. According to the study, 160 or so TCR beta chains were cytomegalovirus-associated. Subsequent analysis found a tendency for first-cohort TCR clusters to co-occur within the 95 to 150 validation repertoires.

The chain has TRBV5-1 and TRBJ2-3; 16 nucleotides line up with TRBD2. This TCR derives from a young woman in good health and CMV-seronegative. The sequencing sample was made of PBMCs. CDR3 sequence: CASSPRGTSGRGTQYF. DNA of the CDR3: TGCGCCAGCAGCCCCCGCGGGACTAGCGGGAGGGGTACGCAGTATTTT. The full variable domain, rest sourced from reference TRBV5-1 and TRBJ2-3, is KAGVTQTPRYLIKTRGQQVTLSCSPISGHRSVSWYQQTPGQGLQFLFEYFSETQRNKGNFPGRFSGRQFSNSRSEMNVSTLELGDSALYLCASSPRGTSGRGTQYFGPGTRLTVL.